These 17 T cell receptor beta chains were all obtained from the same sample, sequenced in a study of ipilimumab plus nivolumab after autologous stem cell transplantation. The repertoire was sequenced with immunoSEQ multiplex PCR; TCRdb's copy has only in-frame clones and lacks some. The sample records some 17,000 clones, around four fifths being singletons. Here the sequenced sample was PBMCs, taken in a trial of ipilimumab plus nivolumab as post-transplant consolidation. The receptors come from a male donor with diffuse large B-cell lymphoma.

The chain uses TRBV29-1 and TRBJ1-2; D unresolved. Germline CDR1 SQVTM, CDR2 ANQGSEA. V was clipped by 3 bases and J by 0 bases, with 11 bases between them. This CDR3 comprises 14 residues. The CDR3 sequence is CSVDPDGSNYGYTF. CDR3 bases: TGCAGCGTTGATCCGGACGGATCTAACTATGGCTACACCTTC.

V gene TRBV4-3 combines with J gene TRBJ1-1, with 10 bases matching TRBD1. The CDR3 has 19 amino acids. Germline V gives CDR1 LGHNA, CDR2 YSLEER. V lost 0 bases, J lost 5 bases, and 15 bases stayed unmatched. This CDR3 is CASSQDRQGAWGMGTEAFF. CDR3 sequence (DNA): TGCGCCAGCAGCCAAGATAGACAGGGGGCGTGGGGTATGGGGACTGAAGCTTTCTTT.

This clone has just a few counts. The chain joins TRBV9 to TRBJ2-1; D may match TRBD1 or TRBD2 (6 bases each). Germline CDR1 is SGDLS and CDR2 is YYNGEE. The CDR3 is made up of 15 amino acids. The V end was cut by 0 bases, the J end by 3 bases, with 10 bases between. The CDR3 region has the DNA TGTGCCAGCAGCGTAGGGGGGCGGGGCTACAATGAGCAGTTCTTC. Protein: CASSVGGRGYNEQFF.

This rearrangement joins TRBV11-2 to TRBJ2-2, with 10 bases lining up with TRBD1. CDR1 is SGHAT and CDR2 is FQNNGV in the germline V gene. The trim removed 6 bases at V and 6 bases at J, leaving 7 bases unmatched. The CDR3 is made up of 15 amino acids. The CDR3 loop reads CASRGGQGSAGELFF. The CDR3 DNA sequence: TGTGCCAGCAGGGGGGGACAGGGGTCCGCCGGGGAGCTGTTTTTT.

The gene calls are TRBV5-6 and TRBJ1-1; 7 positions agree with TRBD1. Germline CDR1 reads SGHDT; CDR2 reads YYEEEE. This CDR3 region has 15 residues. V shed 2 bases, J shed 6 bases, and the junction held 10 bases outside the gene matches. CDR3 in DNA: TGTGCCAGCAGCTTTAGAAAGAACAGGGGTTCTGAAGCTTTCTTT. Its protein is CASSFRKNRGSEAFF.

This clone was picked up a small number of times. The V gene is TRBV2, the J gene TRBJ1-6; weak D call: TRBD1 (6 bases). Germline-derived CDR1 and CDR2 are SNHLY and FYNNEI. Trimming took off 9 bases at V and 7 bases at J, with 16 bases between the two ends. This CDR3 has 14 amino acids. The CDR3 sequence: CARESGGVNSPLHF. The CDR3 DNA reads TGTGCCAGAGAAAGTGGGGGCGTGAATTCACCCCTCCACTTT. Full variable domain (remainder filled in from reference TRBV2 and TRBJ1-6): EPEVTQTPSHQVTQMGQEVILRCVPISNHLYFYWYRQILGQKVEFLVSFYNNEISEKSEIFDDQFSVERPDGSNFTLKIRSTKLEDSAMYFCARESGGVNSPLHFGNGTRLTVT.

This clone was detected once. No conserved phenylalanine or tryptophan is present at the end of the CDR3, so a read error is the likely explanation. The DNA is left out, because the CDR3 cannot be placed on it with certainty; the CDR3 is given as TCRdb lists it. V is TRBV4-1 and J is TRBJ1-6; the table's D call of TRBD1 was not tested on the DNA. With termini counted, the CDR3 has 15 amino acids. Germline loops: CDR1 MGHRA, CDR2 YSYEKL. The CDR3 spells CASSQTGFDDSSIVV.

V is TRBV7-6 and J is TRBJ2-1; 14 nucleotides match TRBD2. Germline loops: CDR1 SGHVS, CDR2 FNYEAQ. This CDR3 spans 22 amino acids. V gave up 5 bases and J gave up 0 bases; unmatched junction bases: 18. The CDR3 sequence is CASSPPNRPGLAGDSSYNEQFF. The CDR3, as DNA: TGTGCCAGCAGCCCGCCGAATCGACCGGGACTAGCGGGGGATAGCTCCTACAATGAGCAGTTCTTC.

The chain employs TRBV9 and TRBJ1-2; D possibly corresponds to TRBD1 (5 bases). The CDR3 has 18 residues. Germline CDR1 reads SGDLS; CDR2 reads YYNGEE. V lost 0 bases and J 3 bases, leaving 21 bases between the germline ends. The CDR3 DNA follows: TGTGCCAGCAGCGTAGGCTGGGGACTCGTCTCTAGGGACTATGGCTACACCTTC. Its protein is CASSVGWGLVSRDYGYTF. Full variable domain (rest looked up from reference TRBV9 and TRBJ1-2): DSGVTQTPKHLITATGQRVTLRCSPRSGDLSVYWYQQSLDQGLQFLIQYYNGEERAKGNILERFSAQQFPDLHSELNLSSLELGDSALYFCASSVGWGLVSRDYGYTFGSGTRLTVV.

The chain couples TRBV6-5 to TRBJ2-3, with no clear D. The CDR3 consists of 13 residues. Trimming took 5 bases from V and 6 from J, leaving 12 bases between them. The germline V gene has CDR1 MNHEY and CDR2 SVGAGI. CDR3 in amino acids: CASSPTPMDTQYF. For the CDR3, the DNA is TGTGCCAGCAGTCCGACTCCTATGGATACGCAGTATTTT.

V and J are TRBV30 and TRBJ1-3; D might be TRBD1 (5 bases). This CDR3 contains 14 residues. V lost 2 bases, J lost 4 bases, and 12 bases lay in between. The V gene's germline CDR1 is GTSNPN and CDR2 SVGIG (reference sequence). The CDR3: CAWSSGGFGNTIYF. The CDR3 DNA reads TGTGCCTGGAGTTCCGGGGGTTTCGGAAACACCATATATTTT.

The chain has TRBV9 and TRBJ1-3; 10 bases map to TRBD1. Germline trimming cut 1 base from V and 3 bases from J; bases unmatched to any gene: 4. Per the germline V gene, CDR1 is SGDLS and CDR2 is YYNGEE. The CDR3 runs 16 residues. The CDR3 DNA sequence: TGTGCCAGCAGCGTAAGACAGGGGGCGAATGGAAACACCATATATTTT. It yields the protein CASSVRQGANGNTIYF. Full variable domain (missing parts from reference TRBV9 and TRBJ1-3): DSGVTQTPKHLITATGQRVTLRCSPRSGDLSVYWYQQSLDQGLQFLIQYYNGEERAKGNILERFSAQQFPDLHSELNLSSLELGDSALYFCASSVRQGANGNTIYFGEGSWLTVV.

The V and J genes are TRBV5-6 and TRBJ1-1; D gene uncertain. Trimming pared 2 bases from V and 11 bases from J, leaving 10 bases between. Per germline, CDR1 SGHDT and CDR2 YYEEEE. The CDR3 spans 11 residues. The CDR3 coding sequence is TGTGCCAGCAGCTTTGCTGGCGAGGCTTTCTTT. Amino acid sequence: CASSFAGEAFF. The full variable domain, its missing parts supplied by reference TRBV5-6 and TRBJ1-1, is DAGVTQSPTHLIKTRGQQVTLRCSPKSGHDTVSWYQQALGQGPQFIFQYYEEEERQRGNFPDRFSGHQFPNYSSELNVNALLLGDSALYLCASSFAGEAFFGQGTRLTVV.

CDR3: CASSFGPGEAFF. CDR3 nucleotides: TGTGCCAGCAGCTTCGGACCTGGGGAAGCTTTCTTT. The chain employs TRBV7-9 and TRBJ1-1; no definite D call. The CDR3 spans 12 residues. With 3 bases removed from V and 8 bases from J, the gap between germline ends came to 10 bases. The germline V gene has CDR1 SEHNR and CDR2 FQNEAQ (reference sequence).

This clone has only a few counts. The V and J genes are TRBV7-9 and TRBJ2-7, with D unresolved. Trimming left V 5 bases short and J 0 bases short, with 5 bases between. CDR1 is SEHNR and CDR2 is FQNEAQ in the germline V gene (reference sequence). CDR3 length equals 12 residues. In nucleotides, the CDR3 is TGTGCCAGCAGCCACGACTCCTACGAGCAGTACTTC. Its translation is CASSHDSYEQYF.

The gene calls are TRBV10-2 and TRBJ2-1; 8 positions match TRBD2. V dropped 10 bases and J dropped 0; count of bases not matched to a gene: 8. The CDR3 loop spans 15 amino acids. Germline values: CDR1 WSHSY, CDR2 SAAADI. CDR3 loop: CATRGLAGSYNEQFF. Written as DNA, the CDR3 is TGCGCCACCAGGGGTCTAGCGGGCTCCTACAATGAGCAGTTCTTC.

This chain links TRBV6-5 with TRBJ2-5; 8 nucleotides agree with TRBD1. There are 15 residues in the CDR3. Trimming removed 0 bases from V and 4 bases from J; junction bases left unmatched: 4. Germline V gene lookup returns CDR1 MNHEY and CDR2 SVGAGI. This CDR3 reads CASSYSRTGTETQYF. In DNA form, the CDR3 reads TGTGCCAGCAGTTACTCGCGGACAGGGACAGAGACCCAGTACTTC.